The following is a TCR beta chain sequence with its context. CDR3 length: 14 residues. The V end lost 5 bases, the J end lost 1 base, and 12 bases lay between the germline ends. CDR1 and CDR2 from the germline V gene are SGHVS and FQNEAQ. The sample originates from a study of T cell changes during pregnancy in multiple sclerosis. Profiled with immunoSEQ multiplex PCR; TCRdb holds only in-frame clones, not every one. The sample consists of around 63,000 clones, around 91% of them appearing once. Source: peripheral blood, taken after pregnancy. The clonotype comes from a female donor in good health, enrolled as a control in a pregnancy study. The chain combines TRBV7-8 with TRBJ2-7; D perhaps matches TRBD2 (5 bases). For the CDR3, the DNA is TGTGCCAGCAGCCTATTGAGGGCATCCTACGAGCAGTACTTC. This translates into CASSLLRASYEQYF.